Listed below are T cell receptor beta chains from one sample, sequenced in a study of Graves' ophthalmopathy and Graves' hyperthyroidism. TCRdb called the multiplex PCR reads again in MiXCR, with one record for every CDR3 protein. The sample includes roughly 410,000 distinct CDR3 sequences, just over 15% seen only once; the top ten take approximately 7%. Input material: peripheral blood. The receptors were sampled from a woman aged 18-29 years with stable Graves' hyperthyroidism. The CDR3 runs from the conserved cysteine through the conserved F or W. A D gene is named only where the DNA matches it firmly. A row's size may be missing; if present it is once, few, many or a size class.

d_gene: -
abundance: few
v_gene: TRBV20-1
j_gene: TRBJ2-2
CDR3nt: TGCAGTGCTAGCCAAGGACCAACCGGGGAGCTGTTTTTT
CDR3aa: CSASQGPTGELFF

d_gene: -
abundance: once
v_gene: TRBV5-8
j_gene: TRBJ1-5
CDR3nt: TGTGCCAGCAGCCTTATCAGGGGCCCGGGCCAGCCCCAGCATTTT
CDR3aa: CASSLIRGPGQPQHF

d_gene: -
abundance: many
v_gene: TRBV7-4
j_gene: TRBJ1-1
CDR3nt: TGTGCCAGCAGCTTTAAGAAGGACACTGAAGCTTTCTTT
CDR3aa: CASSFKKDTEAFF

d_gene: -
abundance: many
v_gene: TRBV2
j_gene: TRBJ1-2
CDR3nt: TGTGCCAGCATCCAGGGGTATGGCTACACCTTC
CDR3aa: CASIQGYGYTF

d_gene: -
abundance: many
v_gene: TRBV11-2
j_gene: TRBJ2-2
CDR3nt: TGTGCCAGCAGCCCATCCCCTGAGGTGAACACCGGGGAGCTGTTTTTT
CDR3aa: CASSPSPEVNTGELFF

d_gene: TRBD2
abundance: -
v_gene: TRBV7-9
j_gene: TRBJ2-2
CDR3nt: TGTGCCAGCAGCTTATTGGGACTAACCGGGGAGCTGTTTTTT
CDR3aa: CASSLLGLTGELFF

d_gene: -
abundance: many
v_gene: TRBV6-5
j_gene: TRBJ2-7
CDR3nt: TGTGCCAGCAGTTACTCGATCGGGCTCGCATCCTACGAGCAGTACTTC
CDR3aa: CASSYSIGLASYEQYF

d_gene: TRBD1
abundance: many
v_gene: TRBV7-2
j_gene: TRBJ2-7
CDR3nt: TGTGCCAGCAACGGACAGGGGGGGGGCGAGCAGTACTTC
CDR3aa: CASNGQGGGEQYF

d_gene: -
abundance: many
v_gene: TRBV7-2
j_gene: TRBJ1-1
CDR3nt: TGTGCCAGCAGCTTAGACGTGGCTGAAGCTTTCTTT
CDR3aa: CASSLDVAEAFF

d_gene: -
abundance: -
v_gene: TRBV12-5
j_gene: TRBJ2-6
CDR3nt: TGTGCTAGTGGTTTACTGAGATCAGGGGGGACCAAGGCCAACGTCCTGACTTTC
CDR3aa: CASGLLRSGGTKANVLTF

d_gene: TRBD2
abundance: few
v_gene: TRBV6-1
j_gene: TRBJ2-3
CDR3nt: TGTGCCAGCAGGAAGGGACTAGCGGGGGTCATGTATACGCAGTATTTT
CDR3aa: CASRKGLAGVMYTQYF

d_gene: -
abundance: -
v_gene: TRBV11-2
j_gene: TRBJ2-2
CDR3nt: TGTGCCAGCAGCCCCGGCTTGAGGGGGGGCGGGAACACCGGGGAGCTGTTTTTT
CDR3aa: CASSPGLRGGGNTGELFF

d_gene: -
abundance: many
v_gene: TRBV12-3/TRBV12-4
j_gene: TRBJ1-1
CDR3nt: TGTGCCAGCAGTTTAGGGACACCCGGCGGAGCTGAAGCTTTCTTT
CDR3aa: CASSLGTPGGAEAFF

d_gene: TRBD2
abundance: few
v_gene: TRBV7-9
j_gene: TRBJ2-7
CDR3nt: TGTGCCAGCAGCTTGTGGGGACTAGCGGGGTACGAGCAGTACTTC
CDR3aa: CASSLWGLAGYEQYF

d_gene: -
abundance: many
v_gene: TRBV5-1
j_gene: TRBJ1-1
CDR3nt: TGCGCCAGCAGCCGTAGGGGCGAATTGGAAACTGAAGCTTTCTTT
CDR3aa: CASSRRGELETEAFF

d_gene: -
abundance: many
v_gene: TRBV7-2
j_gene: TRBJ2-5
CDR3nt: TGTGCCAGCAGCTTACCACGGGAACAAGAGACCCAGTACTTC
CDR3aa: CASSLPREQETQYF

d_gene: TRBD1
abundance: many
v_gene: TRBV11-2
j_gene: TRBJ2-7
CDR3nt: TGTGCCAGCAGCTCGAATCCCGGGACAGGGTTCTCCTACGAGCAGTACTTC
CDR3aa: CASSSNPGTGFSYEQYF

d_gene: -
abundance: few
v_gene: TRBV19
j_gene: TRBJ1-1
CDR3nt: TGTGCCAGTAGTACCCTCAGGGTGAACACTGAAGCTTTCTTT
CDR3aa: CASSTLRVNTEAFF

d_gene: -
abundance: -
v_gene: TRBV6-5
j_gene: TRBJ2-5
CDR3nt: TGTGCCAGCAGTGACTCGACAGCGCAAGAGACCCAGTACTTC
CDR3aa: CASSDSTAQETQYF

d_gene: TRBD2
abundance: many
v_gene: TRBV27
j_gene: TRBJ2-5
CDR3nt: TGTGCCAGCAGCTTGGGAGCGGGATGGGAGACCCAGTACTTC
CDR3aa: CASSLGAGWETQYF

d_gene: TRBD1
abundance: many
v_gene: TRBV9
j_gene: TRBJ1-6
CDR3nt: TGTGCCAGCAGCAAAACGCAGGGGGCTCGCTCACCCCTCCACTTT
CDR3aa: CASSKTQGARSPLHF

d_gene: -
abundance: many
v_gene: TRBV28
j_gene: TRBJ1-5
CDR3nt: TGTGCCAGCAGTTTAATAATCCCAGTGGACAATCAGCCCCAGCATTTT
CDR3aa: CASSLIIPVDNQPQHF

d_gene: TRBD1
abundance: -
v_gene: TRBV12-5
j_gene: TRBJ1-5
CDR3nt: TGTGCTAGTGGTACCCCCCCGGACAGGGCCCAGCCCCAGCATTTT
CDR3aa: CASGTPPDRAQPQHF

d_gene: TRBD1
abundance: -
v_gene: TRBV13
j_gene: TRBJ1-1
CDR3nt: TGTGCCAGCAGCCCGGACAGGGGGCCTCTAAGGAACACTGAAGCTTTCTTT
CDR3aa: CASSPDRGPLRNTEAFF

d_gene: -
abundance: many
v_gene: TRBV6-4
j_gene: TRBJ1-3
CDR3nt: TGTGCCAGCAGTGACGCCCAGGGCAGGCCTGGAAACACCATATATTTT
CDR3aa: CASSDAQGRPGNTIYF

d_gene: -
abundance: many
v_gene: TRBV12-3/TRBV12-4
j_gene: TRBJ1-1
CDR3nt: TGTGCCAGCAGTCCCAGCGGCCTTAACACTGAAGCTTTCTTT
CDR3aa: CASSPSGLNTEAFF

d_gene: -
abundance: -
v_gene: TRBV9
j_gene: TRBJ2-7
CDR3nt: TGTGCCAGCAGCTTGGGGGCAGTGGAAGGGTCCTACGAGCAGTACTTC
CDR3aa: CASSLGAVEGSYEQYF

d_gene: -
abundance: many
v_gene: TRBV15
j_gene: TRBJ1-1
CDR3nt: TGTGCCACCAGCAGAGATACTCAGGGGGAAGCTTTCTTT
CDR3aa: CATSRDTQGEAFF

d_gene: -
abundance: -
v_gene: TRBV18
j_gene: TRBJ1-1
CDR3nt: TGTGCCAGCTCCACCAGGCAAATGAACACTGAAGCTTTCTTT
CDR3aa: CASSTRQMNTEAFF

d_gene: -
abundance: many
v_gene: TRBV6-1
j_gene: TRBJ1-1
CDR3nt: TGCTCCCACTTACAATTGAACACTGAAGCTTTCTTT
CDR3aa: CSHLQLNTEAFF

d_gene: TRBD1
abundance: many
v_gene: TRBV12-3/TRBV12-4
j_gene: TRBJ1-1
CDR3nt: TGTGTCAGCAGTTCCCTAGACAGGGGAAACACTGAAGCTTTCTTT
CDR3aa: CVSSSLDRGNTEAFF

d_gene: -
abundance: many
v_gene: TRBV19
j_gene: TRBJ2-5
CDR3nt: TGTGCCAGTAGTATGGCGAGTGAGACCCAGTACTTC
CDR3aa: CASSMASETQYF

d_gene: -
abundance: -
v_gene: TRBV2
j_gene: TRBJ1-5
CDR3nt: TGTGCCAGCCGCCTCGTCAGGCGCAATCAGCCCCAGCATTTT
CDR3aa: CASRLVRRNQPQHF

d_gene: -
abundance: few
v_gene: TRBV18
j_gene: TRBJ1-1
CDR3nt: TGTGCCAGCTCACCACTTCAGTCGAACACTGAAGCTTTCTTT
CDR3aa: CASSPLQSNTEAFF

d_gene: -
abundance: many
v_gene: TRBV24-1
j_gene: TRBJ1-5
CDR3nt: TGTGCCACCAGGGACCCTCGGGGACAAGGGAAGAATCAGCCCCAGCATTTT
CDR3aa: CATRDPRGQGKNQPQHF

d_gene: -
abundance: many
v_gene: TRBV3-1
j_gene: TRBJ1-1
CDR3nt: TGTGCCAGCAGCCAAGTTGGTCTAGGGAACACTGAAGCTTTCTTT
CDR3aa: CASSQVGLGNTEAFF

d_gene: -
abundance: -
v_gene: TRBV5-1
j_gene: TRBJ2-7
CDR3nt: TGCGCCAGCAGCTTTGCAGGCGATACCTTGGAGCAGTACTTC
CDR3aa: CASSFAGDTLEQYF

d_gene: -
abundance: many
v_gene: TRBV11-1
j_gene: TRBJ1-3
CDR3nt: TGTGCCAGCAGCTTAGACTCTCCCTTCTCTGGAAACACCATATATTTT
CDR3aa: CASSLDSPFSGNTIYF

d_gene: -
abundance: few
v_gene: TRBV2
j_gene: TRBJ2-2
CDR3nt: TGTGCCAGCAAGGTTTCCCCTAACACCGGGGAGCTGTTTTTT
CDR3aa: CASKVSPNTGELFF

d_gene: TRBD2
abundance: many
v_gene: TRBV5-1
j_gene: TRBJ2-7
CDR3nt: TGCGCCAGCAGCTTGGTAGCGGGGAGCTCCTACGAGCAGTACTTC
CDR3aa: CASSLVAGSSYEQYF